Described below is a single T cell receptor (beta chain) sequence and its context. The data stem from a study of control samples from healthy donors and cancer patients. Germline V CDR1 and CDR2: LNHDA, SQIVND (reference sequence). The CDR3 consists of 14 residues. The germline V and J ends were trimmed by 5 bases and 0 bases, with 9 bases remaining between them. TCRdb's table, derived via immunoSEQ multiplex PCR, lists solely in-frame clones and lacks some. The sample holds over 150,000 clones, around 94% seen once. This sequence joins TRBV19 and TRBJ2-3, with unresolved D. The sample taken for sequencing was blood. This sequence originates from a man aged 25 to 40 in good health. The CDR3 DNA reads TGTGCCAGTAGTTTGACGGAGAGCACAGATACGCAGTATTTT. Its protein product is CASSLTESTDTQYF.